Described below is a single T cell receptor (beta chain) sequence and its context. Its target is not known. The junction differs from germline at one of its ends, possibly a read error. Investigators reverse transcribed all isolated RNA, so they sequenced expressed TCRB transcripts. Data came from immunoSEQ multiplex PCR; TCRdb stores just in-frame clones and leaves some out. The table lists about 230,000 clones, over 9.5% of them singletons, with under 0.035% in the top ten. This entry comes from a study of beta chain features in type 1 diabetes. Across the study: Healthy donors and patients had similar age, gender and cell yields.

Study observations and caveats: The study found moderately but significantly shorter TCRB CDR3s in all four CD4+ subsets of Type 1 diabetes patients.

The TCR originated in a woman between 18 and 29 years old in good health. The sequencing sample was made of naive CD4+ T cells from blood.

Here the CDR3 reads CASSPRTGMIQETQYF. The CDR3 DNA follows: TGTGCTAGCAGCCCCCGGACAGGGATGATCCAAGAGACCCAGTACTTC. The chain links TRBV7-7 to TRBJ2-5, with 8 positions matching TRBD1. In germline, CDR1 is SSHAT, CDR2 FNYEAQ (reference sequence). There are 16 residues in the CDR3.